This T cell receptor beta chain was recovered during a study of blood T cell repertoires in COVID-19 (dated by TCRdb to 2018 to 2020). Background on the whole study: Samples from collaborators originated in the United States, Italy and Spain and spanned both the acute and convalescent phases of COVID-19. The prospective study material was composed of cDNA or gDNA derived from T cells, B-cell-depleted T cells, or PBMCs. The dataset comprised deeply sampled blood TCRbeta repertoires from subjects exposed to, actively infected with, or recovered from COVID-19. The repertoires were made available in a free public database intended to serve as a resource for research on the immune response to SARS-CoV-2. The samples were drawn from the first 160 participants of the ongoing ImmuneRACE study and from over a thousand subjects provided by 6 global collaborators. Nearly every sample came with metadata listing a de-identified subject ID, COVID-19 status, age in years and sex. Where available, HLA class I and class II types were obtained from metadata supplied by the sample provider rather than from assay-based typing. Findings and caveats that apply to the study as a whole: The quantity of clinical and demographic metadata differed by source and by participant and was supplied without curation.

Its CDR3 holds 16 amino acids, cysteine through phenylalanine. The kept DNA is CDR3 alone, 48 bases in frame from the first base. CDR1 and CDR2 are drawn from the germline V gene (reference sequence): MNHEY, SMNVEV. Trimming removed 4 bases from V and 3 bases from J, leaving 18 bases between the germline ends. Each collaborating institution followed its own protocols to collect whole blood in K2EDTA tubes. Collaborator samples were shipped for TCRbeta analysis as frozen whole blood, isolated PBMCs, or DNA extracted from either sample type. TCRbeta CDR3 regions were amplified from genomic DNA using the immunoSEQ Assay, a bias-controlled multiplex PCR. Concerning the study's data processing: The number of nucleated cells in each sample was estimated from the amplification of reference gene primers within the assay. To quantify the absolute abundance of each unique TCRbeta CDR3 rearrangement, sequence reads were collapsed and filtered. For each sample, productive Simpson clonality was calculated as the square root of Simpson's diversity index across productive rearrangements. TCRdb obtained this table from immuneACCESS and retained in-frame rearrangements with V and J assigned. These tables miss some clones; where compared with another copy, unresolved V genes account for less than half of the shortfall, and the remainder is unexplained. V, J and clone size reflect that table, while D and trimming were determined from the DNA. This sample gives 380,000 or so clones in total; more than 70% of them show up just once. The top ten clonotypes cover 0.95% to 1.5% of the sample.

Notes on this clone: No cognate antigen has been identified for it. No clone much larger than this one lies a single base away; base qualities are absent.

The rearrangement combines TRBV27 with TRBJ2-5; TRBD2 is a possible D gene, resting on 6 matching bases. The receptor was isolated from a man aged 40-49 years with acute or convalescent COVID-19. Sample: peripheral blood. The nucleotide sequence reads as follows: TGTGCCAGCAGTTCCGCTAGGGATAGGAGGGAAGAGACCCAGTACTTC. Its protein reads: CASSSARDRREETQYF.